A selection of T cell receptor beta chains follows, all from one sample in a study of patients and donors after allogeneic stem cell transplantation. A single record per CDR3 protein comes from TCRdb applying MiXCR to the RT-PCR reads. Of roughly 960,000 distinct CDR3 sequences in the sample, about 20% are singletons; the top ten hold around 5.5%. The material sequenced was blood, either unsorted or a sorted T cell fraction (not recorded which). These TCRs come from a human donor who was either an allogeneic HSCT recipient or a stem cell or donor lymphocyte infusion donor (not recorded which). It is not recorded whose cells these are; they may come from a transplant donor. Both conserved end residues are part of each CDR3. The order of the fields is D gene, J gene, clone size, V gene, CDR3 protein, CDR3 DNA. The D gene is left open where the match is weak. Clone size, where shown, is once, few, many, or a class for clones that have expanded.

>TRBD1|TRBJ2-7|.|TRBV19
CASSRARDRGEQYF
TGTGCCAGTAGTCGAGCCAGGGACAGGGGCGAGCAGTACTTC
>TRBD2|TRBJ2-1|.|TRBV29-1
CSVEDLLAGVKNEQFF
TGCAGCGTTGAAGACCTACTAGCGGGGGTCAAAAATGAGCAGTTCTTC
>.|TRBJ1-6|.|TRBV6-5
CASSYSSGANSPLHF
TGTGCCAGCAGTTACTCATCCGGAGCTAATTCACCCCTCCACTTT
>TRBD2|TRBJ2-1|many|TRBV7-8
CASSLGVAGGPIYNEQFF
TGTGCCAGCAGCTTAGGGGTAGCGGGAGGGCCAATCTACAATGAGCAGTTCTTC
>.|TRBJ1-1|.|TRBV10-3
CATHVGGNTEAFF
TGTGCCACCCACGTAGGCGGGAACACTGAAGCTTTCTTT
>.|TRBJ1-2|few|TRBV27
CASSLLDRGGGYTF
TGTGCCAGCAGTTTATTGGACAGAGGTGGCGGCTACACCTTC
>TRBD2|TRBJ2-5|.|TRBV12-3/TRBV12-4
CASSLSGGMVTQYF
TGTGCCAGCAGTTTAAGCGGGGGGATGGTGACCCAGTACTTC
>TRBD2|TRBJ2-7|many|TRBV12-3/TRBV12-4
CASRSSGASYEQYF
TGTGCCAGCAGATCTAGCGGAGCCTCCTACGAGCAGTACTTC
>.|TRBJ1-2|few|TRBV12-3/TRBV12-4
CASSRQPYGYTF
TGTGCCAGCAGCCGGCAACCATATGGCTACACCTTC
>TRBD1|TRBJ1-1|.|TRBV12-3/TRBV12-4
CASTKTGSSVEAFF
TGTGCCAGCACCAAGACAGGGTCAAGTGTTGAAGCTTTCTTT